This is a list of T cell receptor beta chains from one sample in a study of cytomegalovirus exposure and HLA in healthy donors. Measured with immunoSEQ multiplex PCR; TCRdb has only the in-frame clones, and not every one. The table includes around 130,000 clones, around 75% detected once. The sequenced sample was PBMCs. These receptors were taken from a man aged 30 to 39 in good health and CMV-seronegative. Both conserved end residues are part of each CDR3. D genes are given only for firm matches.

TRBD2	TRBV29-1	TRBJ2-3	TGCAGCGTTGCCTTAGCGGGAGTAGATACGCAGTATTTT	CSVALAGVDTQYF
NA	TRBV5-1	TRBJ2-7	TGCGCCAGCAGCCGCAGGGGGGACGAGCAGTACTTC	CASSRRGDEQYF
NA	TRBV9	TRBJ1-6	TGTGCCAGCAGCGAAAGCTTGGACAGCCGGAATTCACCCCTCCACTTT	CASSESLDSRNSPLHF
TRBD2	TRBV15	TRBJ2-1	TGTGCCACCAGCAGAGATCGTCTAGCGGGGGGGCGTAGTGAGCAGTTCTTC	CATSRDRLAGGRSEQFF
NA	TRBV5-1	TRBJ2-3	TGCGCCAGCAGGACCCTTCTCGGGGATACGCAGTATTTT	CASRTLLGDTQYF
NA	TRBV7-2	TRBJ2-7	TGTGCCAGCAGCTTAGCGATTGGTGTAGAGGGCGAGCAGTACTTC	CASSLAIGVEGEQYF
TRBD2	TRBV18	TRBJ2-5	TGTGCCAGCTCAATAGCACTAGCGAATCAAGAGACCCAGTACTTC	CASSIALANQETQYF
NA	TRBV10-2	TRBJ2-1	TGCGCCAGCAGTGAGCCTAGCGAAGGGTATGAGCAGTTCTTC	CASSEPSEGYEQFF
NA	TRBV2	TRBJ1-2	TGTGCCAGCAGGAAAACGACAGACAACTATGGCTACACCTTC	CASRKTTDNYGYTF
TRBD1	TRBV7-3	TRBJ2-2	TGTGCCAGCAGCTTAGGACAGGGATCTGCCGGGGAGCTGTTTTTT	CASSLGQGSAGELFF
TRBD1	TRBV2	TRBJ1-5	TGTGCCAGCACTGAACAGACAGGGCGGCGGCCCCAGCATTTT	CASTEQTGRRPQHF
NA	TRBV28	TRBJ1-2	TGTGCCAGCACCTCGGGGGGGGACGCACATTGGCGGGGCTACACCTTC	CASTSGGDAHWRGYTF
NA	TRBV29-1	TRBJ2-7	TGCAGCGTCGACACATTTCCCGGGGAGGAGCAGTACTTC	CSVDTFPGEEQYF
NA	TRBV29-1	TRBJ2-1	TGCAGCGTTGATGCGGCGTACAATGAGCAGTTCTTC	CSVDAAYNEQFF
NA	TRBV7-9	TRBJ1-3	TGTGCCGTCCGGAGGCGGAGAAACACCATATATTTT	CAVRRRRNTIYF